This T cell receptor (beta chain) was sequenced during a study of CD4+ T cells in melanoma. The method was immunoSEQ multiplex PCR; TCRdb's version includes in-frame clones alone and lacks a portion of them. The sample has 110,000 to 150,000 clones; over 90% are singletons. The receptor comes from a human donor with melanoma.

CDR3 sequence: CASSWSGGNTEAFF. The CDR3 bases are TGCGCCAGCAGCTGGTCAGGGGGGAACACTGAAGCTTTCTTT. The genes are TRBV5-1 and TRBJ1-1; 7 nucleotides agree with TRBD1. CDR1 is SGHRS and CDR2 is YFSETQ in the germline V gene. This CDR3 region has 14 residues. With 3 bases clipped from V and 1 base from J, the junction kept 3 bases outside the gene matches.